Sequencing of this TCR beta chain was carried out in a study of beta chain features in type 1 diabetes. Sequencing targeted expressed TCRB transcripts, as all isolated RNA had been reverse transcribed. Produced via immunoSEQ multiplex PCR; TCRdb's table is partial and in-frame only. The sample has around 500,000 clones; approximately 30% are singletons. The CDR3 contains 14 residues. V lost 5 bases to trimming and J lost 0 bases, with 8 bases between them. In germline, CDR1 is SQVTM, CDR2 ANQGSEA. The receptor comes from a man between 18 and 35 years old in good health. The rearrangement uses TRBV29-1 and TRBJ2-6; possible D gene TRBD1, 6 bases. Specimen: naive CD4+ T cells from blood. The DNA of the CDR3 is TGCAGCGTTCTAGGGGGCTCTGGGGCCAACGTCCTGACTTTC. It translates to CSVLGGSGANVLTF.